Below are 30 T cell receptor beta chains sequenced from a single sample in a study of T cells after yellow fever vaccination. TCRdb reprocessed the 5' RACE reads with MiXCR, giving one entry per CDR3 protein. The repertoire has just under 600,000 distinct CDR3 sequences, approximately 15% of them found once; the top ten carry over 13%. The sequenced sample was PBMCs, obtained on the day of the yellow fever booster vaccination. The receptors shown here come from a young man who received the YFV17D yellow fever vaccine.

V is TRBV9 and J is TRBJ2-2, with D tentatively TRBD2 (7 bases). Germline V lookup: CDR1 SGDLS, CDR2 YYNGEE. The CDR3 consists of 16 residues. Trimming removed 4 bases from V and 2 bases from J, with 15 bases in between. The CDR3: CASSFQGTTNTGELFF. CDR3 DNA sequence: TGTGCCAGCAGCTTCCAGGGGACTACCAACACCGGGGAGCTGTTTTTT.

This clonotype was observed a handful of times. The chain couples TRBV21-1 to TRBJ2-2. TRBV21-1 is a documented pseudogene. This CDR3 is 14 amino acids long. CDR3 loop: CASSAHTSAGELFF. CDR3 bases: TGTGCCAGCAGCGCCCATACGAGCGCCGGGGAGCTGTTTTTT.

This clonotype was counted many times. The J gene is TRBJ2-7, the V gene TRBV5-1; a weak D match, TRBD1 (6 bases). Germline V gives CDR1 SGHRS, CDR2 YFSETQ. Deletions cut 3 bases from V and 3 bases from J, with 13 bases between. The CDR3 contains 14 residues. CDR3 loop: CASSSRPDSYEQYF. CDR3 coding DNA: TGCGCCAGCAGCTCACGACCGGACAGCTACGAGCAGTACTTC.

The chain couples TRBV20-1 to TRBJ2-1, with D possibly being TRBD2 (6 bases). This CDR3 contains 13 residues. In germline, CDR1 is DFQATT, CDR2 SNEGSKA (reference sequence). CDR3 sequence (DNA): TGCAGCTTTTGGGAGGCACACTACAATGAGCAGTTCTTC. This sequence encodes CSFWEAHYNEQFF.

This chain uses TRBV28 with TRBJ2-7, with 10 nucleotides matching TRBD2. Per the germline V gene, CDR1 is MDHEN and CDR2 is SYDVKM. The CDR3 sequence is 15 residues long. The V gene end was trimmed by 8 bases and the J gene end by 7 bases; junction bases not matched to a gene: 14. The CDR3 nucleotides are TGTGCCAGCTCCGGGGGGGCTAGCGGGAGAAGAGAGCAGTACTTC. Its protein is CASSGGASGRREQYF. The full variable domain, with the rest looked up from reference TRBV28 and TRBJ2-7, is DVKVTQSSRYLVKRTGEKVFLECVQDMDHENMFWYRQDPGLGLRLIYFSYDVKMKEKGDIPEGYSVSREKKERFSLILESASTNQTSMYLCASSGGASGRREQYFGPGTRLTVT.

This rearrangement joins TRBV5-1 to TRBJ2-6; D gene ambiguous. Per germline, CDR1 SGHRS and CDR2 YFSETQ. Trimming took off 4 bases at V and 0 bases at J, with 11 bases between the two ends. This CDR3 region has 16 residues. The CDR3 nucleotides are TGCGCCAGCAGCGCTGATGCGTCCTCTGGGGCCAACGTCCTGACTTTC. Amino acid sequence: CASSADASSGANVLTF.

This clonotype was counted at least ten times. The chain employs TRBV5-1 and TRBJ2-1; 7 nucleotides match TRBD2. V was pared by 4 bases and J by 0 bases, with 7 bases of the junction left unmatched. CDR3 length equals 16 residues. In germline, CDR1 is SGHRS, CDR2 YFSETQ. DNA for the CDR3: TGCGCCAGCAGCATTGAGCGGGGCCTCTCCTACAATGAGCAGTTCTTC. It translates to CASSIERGLSYNEQFF.

This clonotype was seen a handful of times. The rearrangement joins TRBV10-3 to TRBJ2-3; 7 nucleotides line up with TRBD2. Unmatched junction bases numbered 4, after V lost 2 bases and J lost 5 bases. The CDR3 covers 14 residues. From germline, CDR1 is ENHRY and CDR2 SYGVKD. Written as DNA, the CDR3 is TGTGCCATCAGTGAGCGGGAGGCCCGAGATACGCAGTATTTT. Protein sequence: CAISEREARDTQYF.

In this sample, this clonotype turned up a few times. The rearrangement uses TRBV20-1 and TRBJ1-1; 8 positions match TRBD1. The CDR3 sequence is 14 residues long. Trimming removed 0 bases from V and 4 bases from J; junction bases left unmatched: 4. Germline CDR1 reads DFQATT; CDR2 reads SNEGSKA (reference sequence). The CDR3 reads CSAREWTGTTEAFF. CDR3 nucleotides: TGCAGTGCTAGAGAGTGGACAGGGACCACTGAAGCTTTCTTT.

The chain combines TRBV7-2 with TRBJ2-1; TRBD2 matches 11 bases. V shed 6 bases, J shed 6 bases, and the junction held 7 bases outside the gene matches. CDR3 size: 15 residues. The germline CDR1 and CDR2 sequences are SGHTA and FQGNSA. For the CDR3, the DNA is TGTGCCAGCAGTTACGCTAGCGGGAGGTTCAATGAGCAGTTCTTC. Its translation: CASSYASGRFNEQFF.

There are a few counts of this clonotype. The chain is built from TRBV3-1 and TRBJ2-1, with D unresolved. CDR1 and CDR2 from the germline V gene are LGHDT and YNNKEL (reference sequence). The ends were cut back, 7 bases at V and 5 bases at J, with 12 bases in the middle. The CDR3 sequence is 13 residues long. The CDR3 nucleotides read TGTGCCAGCAAGGCTAGAACTCACAATGAGCAGTTCTTC. Its protein product is CASKARTHNEQFF.

This clonotype was picked up a small number of times. The genes are TRBV7-9 and TRBJ1-2; no clear D gene. Between the trimmed V and J ends, which lost 3 bases and 4 bases, there was a span of 9 bases. Germline V gene sequence: CDR1 SEHNR, CDR2 FQNEAQ (reference sequence). The CDR3 loop spans 13 amino acids. The CDR3 sequence is CASSLDVGYGYTF. The CDR3 DNA reads TGTGCCAGCAGCTTGGACGTCGGCTATGGCTACACCTTC.

J is TRBJ1-5 and V is TRBV7-6; tentatively, D is TRBD1 (6 bases). This CDR3 is built from 15 residues. Between the trimmed V and J ends, which lost 5 bases and 0 bases, there was a span of 11 bases. The germline CDR1 and CDR2 sequences are SGHVS and FNYEAQ. The CDR3, as DNA: TGTGCCAGCAGCGAACAGGGAAATAGCAATCAGCCCCAGCATTTT. Protein product: CASSEQGNSNQPQHF.

The CDR3 reads CASSSDRVNEQYF. In DNA form, the CDR3 reads TGTGCCAGCAGTTCGGACAGGGTAAACGAGCAGTACTTC. This sequence joins TRBV27 and TRBJ2-7; the match to TRBD1 covers 8 bases. V lost 4 bases and J lost 5; bases outside the gene matches: 4. This CDR3 spans 13 amino acids. CDR1 is MNHEY and CDR2 is SMNVEV in the germline V gene (reference sequence).

This chain connects TRBV10-1 to TRBJ2-7; no clear D gene. Germline-derived CDR1 and CDR2 are WNHNN and SYGVQD (reference sequence). The CDR3 sequence is 13 residues long. Trimming removed 3 bases from V and 2 bases from J, with 8 bases in between. The CDR3 region is CASSENSAYEQYF. For the CDR3, the DNA is TGCGCCAGCAGTGAAAACAGTGCCTACGAGCAGTACTTC.

Only a few counts were recorded for this clonotype. The rearrangement links TRBV15 to TRBJ2-7; D is unresolved. This CDR3 region has 13 residues. Looked up from germline, CDR1 is LNHNV and CDR2 is YYDKDF (reference sequence). The V end was cut by 0 bases, the J end by 8 bases, with 11 bases between. This chain's CDR3 is CATSRDWGGKQYF. CDR3 DNA: TGTGCCACCAGCAGAGATTGGGGTGGCAAGCAGTACTTC.

The chain uses TRBV29-1 and TRBJ2-5; TRBD2 is a possible D gene (6 bases). The V and J ends lost 6 bases and 4 bases respectively, with 21 bases between them. Per germline, CDR1 SQVTM and CDR2 ANQGSEA. The CDR3 has 15 residues. CDR3 residues: CSVRRDSRRAETQYF. In nucleotides, the CDR3 is TGCAGCGTCAGACGGGACTCTAGGAGAGCAGAGACCCAGTACTTC. The full variable domain, with the rest looked up from reference TRBV29-1 and TRBJ2-5, is SAVISQKPSRDICQRGTSLTIQCQVDSQVTMMFWYRQQPGQSLTLIATANQGSEATYESGFVIDKFPISRPNLTFSTLTVSNMSPEDSSIYLCSVRRDSRRAETQYFGPGTRLLVL.

This clonotype occurred a few times. This chain uses TRBV29-1 with TRBJ2-5; 9 nucleotides line up with TRBD1. Trimming cost V 3 bases and J 2 bases; bases outside gene matches: 10. The CDR3 is made up of 16 amino acids. In germline, CDR1 is SQVTM, CDR2 ANQGSEA. The CDR3 sequence: CSVESPGQGLQETQYF. In DNA form, the CDR3 reads TGCAGCGTTGAGTCTCCGGGACAGGGACTACAAGAGACCCAGTACTTC.

This clonotype was seen a handful of times. The V gene is TRBV7-8, the J gene TRBJ1-1; a weak D match, TRBD1 (6 bases). The CDR3 contains 13 residues. V gave up 4 bases and J gave up 5 bases, with 11 bases separating them. Germline V gene sequence: CDR1 SGHVS, CDR2 FQNEAQ. The DNA for the CDR3 is TGTGCCAGCAGCTACAGGGAGGTAACTGAAGCTTTCTTT. Translated, it gives CASSYREVTEAFF.

V is TRBV29-1 and J is TRBJ2-5; TRBD1 aligns across 8 bases. This CDR3 is built from 14 residues. Losses at the gene ends were 5 bases for V and 2 bases for J; bases not matched to a gene: 7. Per germline, CDR1 SQVTM and CDR2 ANQGSEA. CDR3 protein: CSVPGQVEQETQYF. DNA of the CDR3: TGCAGCGTTCCGGGACAGGTGGAACAAGAGACCCAGTACTTC.

The chain has TRBV4-1 and TRBJ2-3; a weak D match, TRBD2 (5 bases). CDR3 length equals 15 residues. Germline V gene sequence: CDR1 MGHRA, CDR2 YSYEKL. Trimming took 1 base from V and 3 from J, leaving 11 bases between them. The CDR3 DNA is TGCGCCAGCAGCCAAGGTCTCGGAGGAACAGATACGCAGTATTTT. Amino acid sequence: CASSQGLGGTDTQYF.

The V and J genes are TRBV15 and TRBJ2-7; 12 bases are a match to TRBD2. The V gene end was trimmed by 8 bases and the J gene end by 2 bases; junction bases not matched to a gene: 22. This CDR3 is built from 20 residues. Germline lookup yields CDR1 LNHNV and CDR2 YYDKDF (reference sequence). CDR3 protein: CATSPRTGVTSGRSPYEQYF. The CDR3 bases are TGTGCCACCTCCCCGAGAACAGGGGTGACTAGCGGGAGATCTCCCTACGAGCAGTACTTC. The full variable domain, completed using reference TRBV15 and TRBJ2-7, is DAMVIQNPRYQVTQFGKPVTLSCSQTLNHNVMYWYQQKSSQAPKLLFHYYDKDFNNEADTPDNFQSRRPNTSFCFLDIRSPGLGDTAMYLCATSPRTGVTSGRSPYEQYFGPGTRLTVT.

The chain has TRBV29-1 and TRBJ2-1, with 8 bases identical to TRBD2. The CDR3 totals 18 residues. Germline CDR1 and CDR2: SQVTM and ANQGSEA. Trimming took 5 bases from V and 2 from J; bases not matched to a gene: 17. This CDR3 reads CSVRGIERERFTYNEQFF. The DNA of the CDR3 is TGCAGCGTTAGAGGGATAGAGCGGGAGAGATTCACCTACAATGAGCAGTTCTTC.

This clonotype appeared a few times. The V gene is TRBV28, the J gene TRBJ2-7; D may be TRBD2 (6 bases). The CDR3 is 13 amino acids. CDR1 and CDR2 (germline): MDHEN, SYDVKM. The ends were cut back, 4 bases at V and 2 bases at J, with 9 bases in the middle. CDR3 residues: CASSYREPYEQYF. In DNA form, the CDR3 reads TGTGCCAGCAGTTATCGGGAGCCCTACGAGCAGTACTTC.

The CDR3 loop is CASSQAGRAGELFF. In nucleotides, the CDR3 is TGTGCCAGCAGCCAGGCGGGACGAGCCGGGGAGCTGTTTTTT. This chain uses TRBV3-1 with TRBJ2-2; tentatively, D is TRBD2 (6 bases). V was shortened by 3 bases and J by 6 bases, with 11 bases between the two germline ends. The CDR3 length is 14 residues. The germline V gene encodes CDR1 LGHDT and CDR2 YNNKEL (reference sequence).

This sequence joins TRBV19 and TRBJ2-1, with 13 bases identical to TRBD2. Trimming cost V 6 bases and J 8 bases; bases outside gene matches: 7. The CDR3 length is 15 residues. Germline V CDR1 and CDR2: LNHDA, SQIVND (reference sequence). CDR3 coding DNA: TGTGCCAGTAGCACTAGCGGGAGGGATCTGGATGAGCAGTTCTTC. It specifies CASSTSGRDLDEQFF.

This rearrangement joins TRBV6-5 to TRBJ1-5; D unclear. There are 14 residues in the CDR3. The germline V gene has CDR1 MNHEY and CDR2 SVGAGI. V lost 0 bases and J 4 bases, leaving 7 bases between the germline ends. This CDR3 is CASSYSRGNQPQHF. The CDR3 nucleotides read TGTGCCAGCAGTTACTCGAGAGGTAATCAGCCCCAGCATTTT.

The chain has TRBV7-9 and TRBJ2-1; tentatively, D is TRBD2 (7 bases). CDR1 is SEHNR and CDR2 is FQNEAQ in the germline V gene (reference sequence). Trimming pared 6 bases from V and 8 bases from J, leaving 14 bases between. This CDR3 is 13 amino acids long. CDR3 coding DNA: TGTGCCAGCAGATCGGCGGGGGCAGATGAGCAGTTCTTC. Encoded protein: CASRSAGADEQFF.

This clonotype was seen a few times. The chain recombines TRBV7-9 with TRBJ2-7, with a weak D call TRBD1 (7 bases). Trimming cost V 6 bases and J 5 bases, with 17 bases left between them. There are 14 residues in the CDR3. The germline CDR1 and CDR2 sequences are SEHNR and FQNEAQ (reference sequence). CDR3 residues: CASSPGGQNHEQYF. Written as DNA, the CDR3 is TGTGCCAGCAGTCCAGGGGGGCAGAACCACGAGCAGTACTTC.

This clonotype was counted between two and nine times. The chain couples TRBV5-1 to TRBJ2-7; 7 bases are a match to TRBD2. The V gene end was trimmed by 4 bases and the J gene end by 2 bases; junction bases not matched to a gene: 6. The length of the CDR3 is 14 residues. CDR1 and CDR2 from the germline V gene are SGHRS and YFSETQ. The CDR3, as DNA: TGCGCCAGCAGCCCCCGGGGGGTTGCCTACGAGCAGTACTTC. Its translation: CASSPRGVAYEQYF.